The 20 T cell receptor beta chains below all came from one sample that was sequenced in a study of identical twins. A single record per CDR3 protein comes from TCRdb applying MiXCR to the 5' RACE reads. Among some 500,000 distinct CDR3 sequences listed, about 20% were seen once. Separately, the same data were catalogued under a study of T cells expressing NK-cell markers.

Sample: CD4+ T cells sorted from blood. The receptors were gathered from a woman aged 18-30 years in good health.

The chain is built from TRBV2 and TRBJ2-5, with D perhaps TRBD1 (5 bases). V gave up 4 bases and J gave up 4 bases, with 16 bases separating them. CDR1 is SNHLY, CDR2 FYNNEI, per germline. The length of the CDR3 is 15 residues. The CDR3 sequence is CASSVPDTFGETQYF. CDR3 in DNA: TGTGCCAGCAGTGTACCGGACACCTTCGGAGAGACCCAGTACTTC.

There are a few counts of this clonotype. This chain connects TRBV12-3 or TRBV12-4 to TRBJ2-7, with 8 bases fitting TRBD2. The V segment lost 1 base and the J segment 4 bases; nucleotides outside the gene matches: 12. CDR3 length: 17 amino acids. In nucleotides, the CDR3 is TGTGCCAGCAGTTTAGATCGGGGGCTAGCGGGTCGATACGAGCAGTACTTC. Encoded protein: CASSLDRGLAGRYEQYF.

This clonotype was observed a handful of times. This chain links TRBV5-5 with TRBJ2-5, with D maybe TRBD2 (7 bases). The germline CDR1 and CDR2 sequences are SGHKS and YYEKEE (reference sequence). The CDR3 runs to 14 residues. The V and J ends lost 4 bases and 0 bases respectively, with 10 bases between them. The CDR3 bases are TGTGCCAGCAGCGCGGGGGCCAACCAAGAGACCCAGTACTTC. Its translation is CASSAGANQETQYF.

V usage is TRBV6-1 and J usage is TRBJ2-1; TRBD2 matches at 7 bases. V lost 5 bases to trimming and J lost 5 bases; unmatched junction nucleotides: 9. Germline assignment: CDR1 MNHNS and CDR2 SASEGT. This CDR3 has 15 residues. CDR3 in DNA: TGTGCCAGCAGTCCCCGGACTAGAGGGCACAATGAGCAGTTCTTC. This sequence encodes CASSPRTRGHNEQFF.

The rearrangement links TRBV6-5 to TRBJ1-2; 9 bases line up with TRBD1. CDR3 length equals 14 residues. CDR1 is MNHEY, CDR2 SVGAGI, per germline. The J segment lost 4 bases and the V segment lost 2 bases, leaving 2 bases of the junction unmatched. The CDR3 is CASSYDRGTYGYTF. CDR3 sequence (DNA): TGTGCCAGCAGTTACGACAGGGGGACCTATGGCTACACCTTC.

V usage is TRBV20-1 and J usage is TRBJ2-1; TRBD2 matches at 8 bases. The ends lost 6 bases at V and 0 bases at J; junction bases unmatched: 4. This CDR3 has 14 residues. Germline V CDR1 and CDR2: DFQATT, SNEGSKA (reference sequence). The CDR3: CSALLAGSYNEQFF. The CDR3 nucleotides read TGCAGTGCCCTCCTAGCGGGCTCCTACAATGAGCAGTTCTTC.

The rearrangement joins TRBV5-1 to TRBJ2-7; TRBD1 might be the D (5 bases). The V and J ends lost 0 bases and 0 bases respectively, with 10 bases between them. There are 15 residues in the CDR3. The V gene's germline CDR1 is SGHRS and CDR2 YFSETQ. CDR3 sequence (DNA): TGCGCCAGCAGCTTGGTAGGGGCACTCTCCTACGAGCAGTACTTC. It yields the protein CASSLVGALSYEQYF.

This clonotype has more than one count but fewer than ten. J is TRBJ2-7 and V is TRBV10-3, with 8 nucleotides matching TRBD1. The CDR3 consists of 13 residues. CDR1 and CDR2 from the germline V gene are ENHRY and SYGVKD. Trimming cost V 5 bases and J 2 bases; bases outside gene matches: 2. The CDR3 coding sequence is TGTGCCATCAGTTGGACAGGGACCTACGAGCAGTACTTC. Translating gives CAISWTGTYEQYF.

The V gene is TRBV2, the J gene TRBJ1-3; no firm D call. V was clipped by 4 bases and J by 0 bases, with 4 bases between them. Germline V gene sequence: CDR1 SNHLY, CDR2 FYNNEI. The CDR3 contains 13 residues. The CDR3 bases are TGTGCCAGCAGTGCATACTCTGGAAACACCATATATTTT. This gives the protein CASSAYSGNTIYF.

The chain has TRBV7-2 and TRBJ2-7; tentative D call: TRBD2 (5 bases). Germline loops: CDR1 SGHTA, CDR2 FQGNSA. The CDR3 has 14 amino acids. The V end lost 5 bases, the J end lost 0 bases, and 11 bases lay between the germline ends. CDR3 region: CASSSGQGSYEQYF. Written as DNA, the CDR3 is TGTGCCAGCAGCAGCGGCCAAGGCTCCTACGAGCAGTACTTC.

This clonotype was recorded at least ten times. The V and J genes are TRBV20-1 and TRBJ1-2; 7 bases fit TRBD1. Losses at the gene ends were 1 base for V and 4 bases for J; bases not matched to a gene: 6. The germline CDR1 and CDR2 sequences are DFQATT and SNEGSKA (reference sequence). This CDR3 has 14 amino acids. The CDR3 region is CSARVGQTFYGYTF. The CDR3 coding sequence is TGCAGTGCTAGAGTGGGACAGACTTTCTATGGCTACACCTTC.

This clonotype was seen a few times. The rearrangement uses TRBV5-5 and TRBJ2-1; D unresolved. Germline-derived CDR1 and CDR2 are SGHKS and YYEKEE (reference sequence). Deletions cut 0 bases from V and 2 bases from J, with 12 bases between. This CDR3 is built from 16 residues. CDR3 nucleotide sequence: TGTGCCAGCAGCTTGGCCAAATGGGAAGCCTACAATGAGCAGTTCTTC. Amino acids: CASSLAKWEAYNEQFF.

V usage is TRBV25-1 and J usage is TRBJ2-5, with D maybe TRBD1 (5 bases). CDR1 is MGHDK and CDR2 is SYGVNS in the germline V gene. The CDR3 is made up of 13 amino acids. Trimming pared 4 bases from V and 5 bases from J, leaving 11 bases between. The CDR3 DNA sequence: TGTGCCAGCAGTGTGGCAGGGAAGGAGACCCAGTACTTC. This gives the protein CASSVAGKETQYF.

The chain is built from TRBV10-3 and TRBJ1-1; no firm D call. Germline V gene lookup returns CDR1 ENHRY and CDR2 SYGVKD. This CDR3 comprises 11 residues. Trimming shortened V by 10 bases and J by 6 bases, and 12 bases separated the two germline ends. CDR3 nucleotides: TGTGCCACCCAAGACACCTCTGAAGCTTTCTTT. Its translation is CATQDTSEAFF.

This clonotype was seen a handful of times. The rearrangement joins TRBV4-3 to TRBJ2-1, with D hard to call. This CDR3 contains 13 residues. The V end was cut by 0 bases, the J end by 4 bases, with 4 bases between. Germline V gives CDR1 LGHNA, CDR2 YSLEER. DNA for the CDR3: TGCGCCAGCAGCCAAGAACCATACAATGAGCAGTTCTTC. Protein product: CASSQEPYNEQFF.

This clonotype was seen only a few times. The rearrangement links TRBV24-1 to TRBJ2-1, with TRBD2 matching 7 bases. CDR3 length: 13 amino acids. In germline, CDR1 is KGHDR, CDR2 SFDVKD. V shed 2 bases and J 8 bases; nucleotides not matched to a gene: 2. This chain's CDR3 is CATSDWGRDEQFF. The CDR3 DNA reads TGTGCCACCAGTGATTGGGGGAGGGATGAGCAGTTCTTC.

The rearrangement uses TRBV6-4 and TRBJ1-4; TRBD1 matches 8 bases. With V trimmed by 6 bases and J by 5 bases, 8 bases remained unmatched. The CDR3 spans 15 residues. Per germline, CDR1 MRHNA and CDR2 SNTAGT. The chain's CDR3 is CASSPRTGWNEKLFF. CDR3 sequence (DNA): TGTGCCAGCAGCCCAAGGACAGGGTGGAATGAAAAACTGTTTTTT.

The chain is built from TRBV7-9 and TRBJ1-5; D gene unclear. The CDR3 is made up of 16 amino acids. In germline, CDR1 is SEHNR, CDR2 FQNEAQ (reference sequence). Trimming pared 1 base from V and 2 bases from J, leaving 12 bases between. The CDR3 loop reads CASSLGGWEGNQPQHF. The CDR3 nucleotides are TGTGCCAGCAGCTTAGGAGGTTGGGAGGGCAATCAGCCCCAGCATTTT.

The CDR3 reads CSAPKPGQGSYEQYF. DNA for the CDR3: TGCAGTGCTCCAAAACCTGGACAGGGAAGCTACGAGCAGTACTTC. The chain uses TRBV20-1 and TRBJ2-7; TRBD1 matches 8 bases. The germline CDR1 and CDR2 sequences are DFQATT and SNEGSKA (reference sequence). Trimming took 5 bases from V and 3 from J; bases not matched to a gene: 12. The CDR3 totals 15 residues.

The chain carries TRBV5-1 and TRBJ2-7, with no clear D. The CDR3 sequence is 18 residues long. CDR1 and CDR2 from the germline V gene are SGHRS and YFSETQ. V lost 0 bases and J 3 bases, leaving 22 bases between the germline ends. Here the CDR3 DNA reads TGCGCCAGCAGCTTGGCGTTTGGGGTAAGGCGTCTCAACTACGAGCAGTACTTC. This gives the protein CASSLAFGVRRLNYEQYF.